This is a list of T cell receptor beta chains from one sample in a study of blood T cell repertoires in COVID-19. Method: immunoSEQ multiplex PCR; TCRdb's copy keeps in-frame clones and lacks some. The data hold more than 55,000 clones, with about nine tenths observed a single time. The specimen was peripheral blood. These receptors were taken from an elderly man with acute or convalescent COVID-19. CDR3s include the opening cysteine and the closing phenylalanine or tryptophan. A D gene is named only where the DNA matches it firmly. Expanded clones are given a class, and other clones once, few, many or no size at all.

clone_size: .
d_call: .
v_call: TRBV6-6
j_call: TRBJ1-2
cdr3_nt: TGTGCCAGCAGTACCGACAGGCGGAGTGACTATGGCTACACCTTC
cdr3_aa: CASSTDRRSDYGYTF

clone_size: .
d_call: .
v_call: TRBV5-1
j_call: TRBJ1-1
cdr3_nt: TGCGCCAGCAGCTTGGAAATCGTGGGGCGATGGACTGAAGCTTTCTTT
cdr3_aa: CASSLEIVGRWTEAFF

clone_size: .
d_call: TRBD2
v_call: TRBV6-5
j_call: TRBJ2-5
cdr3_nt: TGTGCCAGCTTCACTAGCGGGGGGAAAGAGACCCAGTACTTC
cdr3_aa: CASFTSGGKETQYF

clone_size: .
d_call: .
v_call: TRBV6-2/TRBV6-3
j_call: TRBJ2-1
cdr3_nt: TGTGCCAGCAGCATGGGGGCGCTAAACAATGAGCAGTTCTTC
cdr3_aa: CASSMGALNNEQFF

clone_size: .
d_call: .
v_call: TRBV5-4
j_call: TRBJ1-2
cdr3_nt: TGTGCCAGCAGCTTGGCCGGAGGCACAAACTATGGCTACACCTTC
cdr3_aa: CASSLAGGTNYGYTF

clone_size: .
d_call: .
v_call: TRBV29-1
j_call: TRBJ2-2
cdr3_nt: TGCAGCGTTGAAGATACGAACACCGGGGAGCTGTTTTTT
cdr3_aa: CSVEDTNTGELFF

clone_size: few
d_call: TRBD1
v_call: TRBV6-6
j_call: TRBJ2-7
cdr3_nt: TGTGCCAGCATGCTGACAGGGTCCTACGAGCAGTACTTC
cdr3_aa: CASMLTGSYEQYF

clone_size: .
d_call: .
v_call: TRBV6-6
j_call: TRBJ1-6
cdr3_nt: TGTGCCAGCAGCCAACAGAGCTCCTATAATTCACCCCTCCACTTT
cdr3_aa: CASSQQSSYNSPLHF

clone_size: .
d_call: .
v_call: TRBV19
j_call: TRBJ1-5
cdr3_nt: TGTGCCAGTACCCCAGGGGCCGGACAGTATCAGCCCCAGCATTTT
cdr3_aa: CASTPGAGQYQPQHF

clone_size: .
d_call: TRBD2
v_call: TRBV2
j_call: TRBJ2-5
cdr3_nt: TGTGCCAGCAGTGATGGGACTAGCGGGGTGCTACAAGAGACCCAGTACTTC
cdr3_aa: CASSDGTSGVLQETQYF

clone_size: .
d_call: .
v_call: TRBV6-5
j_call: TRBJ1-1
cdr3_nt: TGTGCCAGCAGTTACCTCGGGGCTGAAGCTTTCTTT
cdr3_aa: CASSYLGAEAFF

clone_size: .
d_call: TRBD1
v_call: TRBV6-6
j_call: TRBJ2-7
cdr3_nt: TGTGCCAGCAGCAACGGACAGGGGGGTAACTCCTACGAGCAGTACTTC
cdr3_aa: CASSNGQGGNSYEQYF

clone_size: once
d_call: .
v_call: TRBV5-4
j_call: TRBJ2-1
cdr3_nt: TGTGCCAGCAGCTCCGCATGGGTAGAGCGTAGCAATGAGCAGTTCTTC
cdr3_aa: CASSSAWVERSNEQFF

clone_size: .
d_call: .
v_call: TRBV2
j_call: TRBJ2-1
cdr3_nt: TGTGCCAGCAGTGAAGTGGCGGGGGCATACAATGAGCAGTTCTTC
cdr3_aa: CASSEVAGAYNEQFF

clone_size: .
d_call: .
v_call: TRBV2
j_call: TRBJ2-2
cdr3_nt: TGTGCCAGCAGTGAAGCGCGAGGACAAACGAACACCGGGGAGCTGTTTTTT
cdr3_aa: CASSEARGQTNTGELFF

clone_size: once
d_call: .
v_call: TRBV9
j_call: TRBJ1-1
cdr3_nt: TGTGCCAGCAGCGTAAGGGCGGGGAACACTGAAGCTTTCTTT
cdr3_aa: CASSVRAGNTEAFF

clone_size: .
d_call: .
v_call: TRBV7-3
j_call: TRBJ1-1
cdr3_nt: TGTGCCAGCAGCTTATCGCGGGCGGGGGGTGAAGCTTTCTTT
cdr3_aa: CASSLSRAGGEAFF

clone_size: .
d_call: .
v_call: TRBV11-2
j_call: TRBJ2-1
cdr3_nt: TGTGCCAGCAGTGGGGGACATGTTGGAGGATACAATGAGCAGTTCTTC
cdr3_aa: CASSGGHVGGYNEQFF

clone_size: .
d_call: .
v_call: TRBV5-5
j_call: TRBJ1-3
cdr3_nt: TGTGCCAGCAGCTTGAGCGGGCTCCTCTCTGGAAACACCATATATTTT
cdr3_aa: CASSLSGLLSGNTIYF

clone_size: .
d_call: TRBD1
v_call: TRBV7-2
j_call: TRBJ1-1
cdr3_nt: TGTGCCAGCAGCTTAGTTGGGCAGGGGGCGTCTACTGAAGCTTTCTTT
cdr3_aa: CASSLVGQGASTEAFF

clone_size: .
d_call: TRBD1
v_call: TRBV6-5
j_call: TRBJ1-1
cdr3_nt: TGTGCCAGCAGCCTACAGGGGACTGGGGCTGAAGCTTTCTTT
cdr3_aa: CASSLQGTGAEAFF

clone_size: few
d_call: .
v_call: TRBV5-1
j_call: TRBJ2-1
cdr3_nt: TGCGCCAGCAGCTTGGTCCCTAGAAATGAGCAGTTCTTC
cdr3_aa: CASSLVPRNEQFF

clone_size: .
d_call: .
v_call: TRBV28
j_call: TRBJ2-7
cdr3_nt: TGTGCCAGCAGCAGGCCCACCCTCTGGGACGAGCAGTACTTC
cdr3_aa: CASSRPTLWDEQYF

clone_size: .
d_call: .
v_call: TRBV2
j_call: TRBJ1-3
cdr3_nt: TGTGCCAGCACTCAGGCAGGGGCCTCTGGAAACACCATATATTTT
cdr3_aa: CASTQAGASGNTIYF

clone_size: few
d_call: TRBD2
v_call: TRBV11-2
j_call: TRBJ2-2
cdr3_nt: TGTGCCAGCAGCCTCGGGACTATGGGCACCGGGGAGCTGTTTTTT
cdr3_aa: CASSLGTMGTGELFF

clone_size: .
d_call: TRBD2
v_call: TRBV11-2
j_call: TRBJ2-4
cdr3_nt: TGTGCCAGCAGCATTAGCGGGGAGGACATTCAGTACTTC
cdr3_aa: CASSISGEDIQYF

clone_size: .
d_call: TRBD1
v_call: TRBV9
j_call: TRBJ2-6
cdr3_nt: TGTGCCAGCAGCGTAGGTCCGGGACAGGAATACTCTGGGGCCAACGTCCTGACTTTC
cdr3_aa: CASSVGPGQEYSGANVLTF

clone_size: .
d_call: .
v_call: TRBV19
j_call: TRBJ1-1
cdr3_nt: TGTGCCAGTAGTATTACGGGACAGAACACTGAAGCTTTCTTT
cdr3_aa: CASSITGQNTEAFF

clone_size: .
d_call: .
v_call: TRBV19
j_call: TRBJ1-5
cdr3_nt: TGTGCCAGTAGACAGGGTCGGTTTGGCAATCAGCCCCAGCATTTT
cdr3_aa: CASRQGRFGNQPQHF

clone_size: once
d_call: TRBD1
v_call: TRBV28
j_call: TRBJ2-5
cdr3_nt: TGTGCCAGCAGTGAGGACAGGGTGAGGACCCAGTACTTC
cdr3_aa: CASSEDRVRTQYF

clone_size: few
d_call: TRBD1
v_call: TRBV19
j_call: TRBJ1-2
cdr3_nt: TGTGCCAGTAGTGAGACAGGGGGCTCCTCTGTGGGCACCTTC
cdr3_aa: CASSETGGSSVGTF

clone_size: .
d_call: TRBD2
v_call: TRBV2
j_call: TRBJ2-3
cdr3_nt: TGTGCCAGCAGTTCACTAGCGGGGGGGGTCACAGATACGCAGTATTTT
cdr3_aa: CASSSLAGGVTDTQYF

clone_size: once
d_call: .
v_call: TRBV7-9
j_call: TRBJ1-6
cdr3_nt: TGTGCCAGCAGCTTAGTCGAGAATTCACCCCTCCACTTT
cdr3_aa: CASSLVENSPLHF

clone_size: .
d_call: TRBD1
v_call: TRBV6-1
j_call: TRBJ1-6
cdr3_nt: TGTGCCAGCAGTGATGGACAGGGTAGTAATTCACCCCTCCACTTT
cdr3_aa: CASSDGQGSNSPLHF

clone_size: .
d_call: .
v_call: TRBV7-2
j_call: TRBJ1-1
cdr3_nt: TGTGCCAGCAGTACAAATAGGGGGACGGTGAACACTGAAGCTTTCTTT
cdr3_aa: CASSTNRGTVNTEAFF

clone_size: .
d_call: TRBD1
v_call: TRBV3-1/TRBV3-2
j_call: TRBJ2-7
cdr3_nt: TGTGCCAGCAGCCGTCGACAGGGGACCCCCTACGAGCAGTACTTC
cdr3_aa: CASSRRQGTPYEQYF

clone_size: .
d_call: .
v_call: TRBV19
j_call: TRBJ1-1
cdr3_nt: TGTGCCAGTAGTGAGAATCGGGGTATTGAAGCTTTCTTT
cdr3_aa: CASSENRGIEAFF

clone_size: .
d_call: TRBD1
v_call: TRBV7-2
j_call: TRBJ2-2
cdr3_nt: TGTGCCAGCAGCCGGGACAGAGCGAACACCGGGGAGCTGTTTTTT
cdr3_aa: CASSRDRANTGELFF

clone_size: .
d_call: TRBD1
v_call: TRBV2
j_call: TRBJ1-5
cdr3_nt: TGTGCCAGCAGTGAGGGACAGGGTGGGAATCAGCCCCAGCATTTT
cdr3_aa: CASSEGQGGNQPQHF

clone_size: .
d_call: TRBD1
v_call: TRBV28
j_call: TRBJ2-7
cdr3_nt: TGTGCCAGCAGTTTATTCTGGACAGGGGGCCCTCTCGACGAGCAGTACTTC
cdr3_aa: CASSLFWTGGPLDEQYF

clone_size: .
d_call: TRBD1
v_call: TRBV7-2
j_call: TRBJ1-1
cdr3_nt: TGTGCCAGCAGCGGACAGGGCGGTAACACTGAAGCTTTCTTT
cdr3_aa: CASSGQGGNTEAFF

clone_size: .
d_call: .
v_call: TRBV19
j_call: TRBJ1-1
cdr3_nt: TGTGCCAGTAGTATAGATTACAGCACTGAAGCTTTCTTT
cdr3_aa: CASSIDYSTEAFF

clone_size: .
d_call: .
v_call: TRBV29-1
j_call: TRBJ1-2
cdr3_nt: TGCAGCGTCAGGGACTCCGACACCTACACCTTC
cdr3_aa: CSVRDSDTYTF

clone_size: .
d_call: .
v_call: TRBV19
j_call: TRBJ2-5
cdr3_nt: TGTGCCAGTAGTTCGGTCGGGGAGACCCAGTACTTC
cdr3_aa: CASSSVGETQYF

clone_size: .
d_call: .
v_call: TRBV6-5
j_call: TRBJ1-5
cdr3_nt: TGTGCCAGCAGTTCAGGGGTAGGACAGCCCCAGCATTTT
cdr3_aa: CASSSGVGQPQHF

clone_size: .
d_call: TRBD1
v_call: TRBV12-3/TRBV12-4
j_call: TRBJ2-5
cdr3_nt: TGTGCCAGCAGCCTCGGACAGGGTGAGACCCAGTACTTC
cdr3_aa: CASSLGQGETQYF

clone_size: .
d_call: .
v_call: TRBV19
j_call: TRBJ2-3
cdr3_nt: TGTGCCAGTAGTATAGGATTATTAGCGGATACGCAGTATTTT
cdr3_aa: CASSIGLLADTQYF

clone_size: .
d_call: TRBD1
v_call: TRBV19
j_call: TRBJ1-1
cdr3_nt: TGTGCCAGTAAGGGACAGCGCCTCTTGAACACTGAAGCTTTCTTT
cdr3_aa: CASKGQRLLNTEAFF